The present T cell receptor beta chain was sequenced within a study of CD8+ T cells in alopecia areata (dated by TCRdb to the late 2010s). About the investigation overall: The study used high-throughput TCRbeta sequencing to examine T cell clonal expansion in alopecia areata, in both the C3H/HeJ mouse model and human patients. On the human side, TCRbeta sequencing was run on scalp tissue and on sorted CD4+ and CD8+ peripheral blood T cells from healthy controls and from alopecia areata patients with either patchy or totalis/universalis disease. Clonality in the scalp was compared among normal scalp (n=4), patchy alopecia areata scalp (n=8), and alopecia totalis/universalis scalp (n=8). RNA came from the PAXgene miRNA kit for fixed scalp, the miRNeasy kit for PBMCs, and the RNeasy kit for mouse skin. TCRbeta CDR3 regions were amplified by immunoSEQ multiplex PCR using 35 Vbeta forward and 13 Jbeta reverse primers. Summary of the overall study and its limitations: Compared with normal scalp, lesional scalp had higher clonality and more expanded CD8+ clones, particularly in alopecia totalis/universalis, a pattern that suggests antigenic drive. Shared TCR sequences between patients were less evident than in mice, which may be partly attributable to HLA diversity in the patient population. Unlike mouse skin, which is dominated by gammadelta T cells, normal human skin has resident alphabeta T cells that are also sequenced, and this complicates analysis of the scalp TCR repertoire.

Based on the germline V gene, the CDR1 and CDR2 sequences are SGDLS and YYNGEE. Reading from cysteine to phenylalanine, the CDR3 counts 16 amino acids. The kept DNA is CDR3 alone, 48 bases in frame from the first base. Germline trimming amounts to 6 bases on V and 4 bases on J, with 13 as the count of junction bases outside the gene matches. PBMCs were separated by density centrifugation and stained for CD3, CD4 and CD8, after which CD4+ and CD8+ T cells were sorted on a FACSAria. Scalp biopsies and blood samples were obtained from unaffected controls. Library preparation used the immunoSEQ multiplex PCR assay. RNA was extracted from all samples and reverse transcribed into cDNA, which served as template for TCR sequencing. First-strand cDNA was synthesized using SuperScript III with a 2:1 mix of oligo-dT and random hexamers. Amplification bias was assessed with a synthetic immune receptor repertoire, and residual bias was removed computationally. From the authors' description of their analysis: Raw reads were preprocessed to remove errors, and CDR3 was defined by IMGT conventions from the conserved cysteine to phenylalanine. Clonality was computed by normalizing Shannon entropy by log2 of the number of productive unique TCRs and subtracting the result from 1. CD4 or CD8 identity of scalp clones was inferred by cross-referencing scalp TCRbeta sequences with sorted blood CD4 and CD8 repertoires. The immuneACCESS repertoire file appears here via TCRdb, limited to in-frame rearrangements. These files lack a portion of the clones; in checked studies, under half of the deficit traces to unresolved V genes, and the cause of the others is not known. For V, J and clone size, that table is used; D and trimming come from the DNA. The table for this sample lists 90,000 to 120,000 clones; approximately 60% of them were counted only once. Jointly, the top ten make up 20% to 25% of the sample.

Points on this clone: This receptor's antigen is unknown. No qualities accompany the bases; no much larger clone lies one base away.

This sequence uses TRBV9 and TRBJ2-3, with TRBD2 matching 8 junction bases. Sequenced input: CD8+ T cells sorted from blood. The clonotype originates from a human donor in good health. The CDR3 protein is CASTPRTGGPSDTQYF. The nucleotide sequence reads as follows: TGTGCCAGCACCCCTCGGACGGGGGGGCCCTCAGATACGCAGTATTTT.